This TCR beta chain was recorded in a study of Ad26.COV2.S vaccination and SARS-CoV-2 variants. Study overall: Of the COV1001 trial arms, the Ad26.COV2.S arm included the donor.

TCRdb's copy holds only in-frame clones and misses some; the assay was immunoSEQ multiplex PCR. This table has fewer than 400,000 clones, 70% to 90% appearing once. CDR3 length equals 19 residues. With 3 bases removed from V and 8 bases from J, the gap between germline ends came to 29 bases. From germline, CDR1 is SGDLS and CDR2 YYNGEE. Documented treatment: around 19 received Ad26.COV2.S at low or high dose, single or two shots; several received placebo; per-sample allocation not given. Samples came from day 63 after the first vaccine or placebo injection. The sequence was collected from a person aged 18-60 years who received the Ad26.COV2.S COVID-19 vaccine or a placebo. The chain has TRBV9 and TRBJ1-4, with a tentative D call TRBD1 (5 bases). The source material was peripheral blood, sampled in a trial of Ad26.COV2.S vaccine versus placebo. CDR3 region: CASSAPLGGSGSFREKLFF. In DNA form, the CDR3 reads TGTGCCAGCAGCGCGCCCCTCGGGGGAAGTGGCTCATTTAGGGAAAAACTGTTTTTT.